The rows below give T cell receptor beta chains drawn from one sample of a study of blood T cell repertoires in COVID-19. Profiled with immunoSEQ multiplex PCR; TCRdb holds only in-frame clones, not every one. The sample consists of around 84,000 clones, about 87% of them appearing once. The sample consisted of peripheral blood. These receptors were obtained from a man of 80 years or more with active or convalescent COVID-19. The CDR3 runs from the conserved cysteine through the conserved F or W. The D gene is left open where the match is weak. Clone size is not always given. Where it is, it says once, few, many or a class for expanded clones.

j_gene	d_gene	v_gene	abundance	CDR3aa	CDR3nt
TRBJ1-5	-	TRBV6-1	-	CASSEARGKQPQHF	TGTGCCAGCAGTGAAGCGCGGGGGAAACAGCCCCAGCATTTT
TRBJ2-2	-	TRBV5-6	-	CASSLGWRATGELFF	TGTGCCAGCAGCTTGGGTTGGAGAGCGACCGGGGAGCTGTTTTTT
TRBJ2-1	TRBD1	TRBV18	-	CASSPNPGQGLNEQFF	TGTGCCAGCTCACCAAACCCTGGACAGGGCCTCAATGAGCAGTTCTTC
TRBJ1-2	-	TRBV6-5	-	CASSYSASNYGYTF	TGTGCCAGCAGTTACTCGGCCAGTAACTATGGCTACACCTTC
TRBJ2-1	-	TRBV29-1	-	CSVEEGRTYNEQFF	TGCAGCGTTGAAGAGGGCAGGACCTACAATGAGCAGTTCTTC
TRBJ2-3	TRBD1	TRBV25-1	-	CASSLHGTGRDTQYF	TGTGCCAGCAGTCTACACGGGACAGGGAGGGATACGCAGTATTTT
TRBJ1-6	TRBD1	TRBV28	once	CASSSTGFNSPLHF	TGTGCCAGCAGTTCGACAGGGTTTAATTCACCCCTCCACTTT
TRBJ1-4	-	TRBV2	-	CASSGRLATTNEKLFF	TGTGCCAGCAGTGGACGACTCGCCACAACTAATGAAAAACTGTTTTTT
TRBJ1-3	TRBD1	TRBV5-5	-	CASSLTGAGNTIYF	TGTGCCAGCAGCTTGACAGGGGCTGGAAACACCATATATTTT
TRBJ2-5	TRBD2	TRBV25-1	-	CASSAYGRQETQYF	TGTGCCAGCAGTGCCTACGGGAGGCAAGAGACCCAGTACTTC
TRBJ2-1	-	TRBV6-5	-	CASSYRQGGRNEQFF	TGTGCCAGCAGTTACCGTCAGGGAGGCCGTAATGAGCAGTTCTTC
TRBJ2-5	-	TRBV28	-	CASSSGETQYF	TGTGCCAGCAGTTCCGGGGAGACCCAGTACTTC
TRBJ1-1	TRBD1	TRBV28	once	CASIQGPPAPEAFF	TGTGCCAGCATACAGGGGCCGCCGGCCCCTGAAGCTTTCTTT
TRBJ2-5	TRBD2	TRBV7-2	once	CASSFSSGGETQYF	TGTGCCAGCAGCTTTTCTAGCGGGGGTGAGACCCAGTACTTC
TRBJ1-2	TRBD1	TRBV15	once	CATSKNSGDRGKYGYTF	TGTGCCACCAGTAAAAACAGCGGGGACAGGGGAAAATATGGCTACACCTTC
TRBJ2-2	-	TRBV5-1	-	CASSLALNTGELFF	TGCGCCAGCAGCTTGGCCCTTAACACCGGGGAGCTGTTTTTT
TRBJ1-6	-	TRBV7-2	-	CASSLALSENSPLHF	TGTGCCAGCAGCTTAGCGCTATCGGAGAATTCACCCCTCCACTTT
TRBJ2-6	-	TRBV29-1	-	CSVAPWAGSSSGANVLTF	TGCAGCGTTGCCCCTTGGGCAGGGTCAAGCTCTGGGGCCAACGTCCTGACTTTC
TRBJ1-6	-	TRBV6-5	-	CASRRETANSPLHF	TGTGCCAGCAGACGAGAAACAGCTAATTCACCCCTCCACTTT
TRBJ1-1	TRBD1	TRBV19	-	CASMLQGDLRTGAFF	TGTGCCAGTATGTTACAGGGGGACCTTCGGACGGGAGCTTTCTTT
TRBJ1-3	TRBD1	TRBV5-5	-	CASSHGISQGENTIYF	TGTGCCAGCAGCCACGGCATCAGCCAGGGGGAAAACACCATATATTTT
TRBJ2-5	TRBD1	TRBV19	-	CASREPTGAGETQYF	TGTGCCAGTAGAGAACCCACAGGGGCGGGAGAGACCCAGTACTTC
TRBJ1-2	TRBD1	TRBV6-4	-	CASQGTRDRDGYTF	TGTGCCAGCCAGGGGACACGGGACAGGGATGGCTACACCTTC
TRBJ1-5	-	TRBV28	few	CASSPPPGENQPQHF	TGTGCCAGCAGTCCCCCCCCGGGAGAAAATCAGCCCCAGCATTTT
TRBJ2-3	-	TRBV4-2	-	CASSQGRADTQYF	TGTGCCAGCAGCCAAGGCAGGGCAGATACGCAGTATTTT
TRBJ1-1	TRBD1	TRBV5-4	-	CASSLDRANTEAFF	TGTGCCAGCAGCCTTGACAGGGCTAACACTGAAGCTTTCTTT
TRBJ2-5	-	TRBV5-1	-	CASSLEWAGQETQYF	TGCGCCAGCAGCTTGGAGTGGGCGGGCCAAGAGACCCAGTACTTC
TRBJ1-2	-	TRBV24-1	-	CATSGTRDGYTF	TGTGCCACCAGTGGGACAAGAGATGGCTACACCTTC
TRBJ2-5	TRBD2	TRBV20-1	-	CSASALAGGTYQETQYF	TGCAGTGCTAGTGCCCTAGCGGGGGGAACGTACCAAGAGACCCAGTACTTC
TRBJ1-1	-	TRBV4-2	-	CASSLSPNTEAFF	TGTGCCAGCAGCCTCTCCCCGAACACTGAAGCTTTCTTT
TRBJ2-5	TRBD2	TRBV3-1/TRBV3-2	-	CASSRFPGLATQYF	TGTGCCAGCAGCCGTTTCCCGGGACTAGCGACCCAGTACTTC
TRBJ2-1	-	TRBV6-1	once	CASSEWAPGGGYYNEQFF	TGTGCCAGCAGTGAATGGGCACCAGGAGGGGGCTACTACAATGAGCAGTTCTTC
TRBJ2-5	-	TRBV5-5	-	CASSLGVRETQYF	TGTGCCAGCAGCCTGGGAGTGAGGGAGACCCAGTACTTC
TRBJ2-3	-	TRBV4-1	-	CASSVIAGTDTQYF	TGCGCCAGCAGCGTGATAGCGGGCACAGATACGCAGTATTTT
TRBJ1-2	-	TRBV28	-	CASSRSGGGGYTF	TGTGCCAGCAGTCGCTCAGGTGGTGGTGGCTACACCTTC
TRBJ1-1	-	TRBV5-1	-	CASSRDMNTEAFF	TGCGCCAGCAGCCGGGACATGAACACTGAAGCTTTCTTT
TRBJ1-2	TRBD1	TRBV6-5	-	CAIVNFGQGDGYTF	TGTGCCATCGTTAACTTCGGACAGGGCGATGGCTACACCTTC
TRBJ2-5	TRBD2	TRBV7-8	-	CASSTRTSGPAGTQYF	TGTGCCAGCAGCACCCGGACTAGCGGGCCGGCAGGGACCCAGTACTTC
TRBJ2-1	TRBD1	TRBV11-2	once	CASSLGLGTGGNEQFF	TGTGCCAGCAGCTTAGGGCTGGGGACAGGGGGGAATGAGCAGTTCTTC